The sequence of this T cell receptor beta chain was determined in a study of shared clonotypes between healthy human individuals. Broader study findings: Generally, estimated richness proved larger in naive subsets than it did in memory subsets. Rarefaction demonstrated incomplete sorted-subset sequencing despite large depth.

Details on this clone: Antigen: not known.

Deep was the level at which the assay was run. Repertoires were generated with immunoSEQ multiplex PCR, while TCRdb's copy carries only in-frame clones and drops some. The data contain some 2 million clones, about 95% of them singletons. Sequencing was carried out using naive CD4+ T cells sorted from blood. As for subset: CD45RA+ positively selected. The source is a man younger than 35 in good health.

DNA for the CDR3: TGTGCCATCAGTCTCATAGAATTTCGCGAGCAGTACTTC. Protein sequence: CAISLIEFREQYF. This rearrangement joins TRBV10-3 to TRBJ2-7; D uncertain. V shed 5 bases and J shed 6 bases, with 14 bases lying between them. The germline V gene has CDR1 ENHRY and CDR2 SYGVKD. The CDR3 contains 13 residues.